A selection of T cell receptor beta chains follows, all from one sample in a study of T cell responses to AZD1222 COVID-19 vaccine. Generated by immunoSEQ multiplex PCR, the TCRdb table keeps only in-frame clones and is missing some. The table has fewer than 150,000 clones, 70% to 90% seen once. Sequencing used peripheral blood, obtained 28 days after the second AZD1222 dose. These receptors originate from an adult who received the AZD1222 COVID-19 vaccine. The CDR3 runs from the conserved cysteine through the conserved F or W. The D gene is left open where the match is weak. Size is omitted from some rows. Given values are once, few, many or a class for expanded clones.

>NA|TRBV2|NA|TRBJ2-5|13
TGTGCCAGCAGTAGGGCCCCGGAGGAGACCCAGTACTTC
CASSRAPEETQYF
>NA|TRBV5-1|once|TRBJ1-3|15
TGCGCCAGCAGCTTACAGGGTTACTCTGGAAACACCATATATTTT
CASSLQGYSGNTIYF
>TRBD1|TRBV7-9|NA|TRBJ2-1|15
TGTGCCAGCAGCTTACCGGACAGGGGGCCTAATGAGCAGTTCTTC
CASSLPDRGPNEQFF
>NA|TRBV5-5|NA|TRBJ1-1|15
TGTGCCAGCAGTCGTTGGTTGGGGGAAGGGACTGAAGCTTTCTTT
CASSRWLGEGTEAFF
>NA|TRBV11-3|NA|TRBJ2-1|14
TGTGCCAGCAGCTTAGATTCTAGCGCGGGTGAGCAGTTCTTC
CASSLDSSAGEQFF
>TRBD2|TRBV30|NA|TRBJ2-1|14
TGTGCCTGGAGTGTTCTAGCGGGGTGGCATGAGCAGTTCTTC
CAWSVLAGWHEQFF
>NA|TRBV11-3|NA|TRBJ2-7|15
TGTGCCAGCAGCTTAGTGGACGGCAGCTCCTACGAGCAGTACTTC
CASSLVDGSSYEQYF
>NA|TRBV7-2|NA|TRBJ2-5|13
TGTGCCAGCAGCTCTTTCAATCCGGGACAAAAAAACTTC
CASSSFNPGQKNF
>NA|TRBV27|NA|TRBJ1-5|13
TGTGCCAGCAGTTTAAGGAGGGATCAGCCCCAGCATTTT
CASSLRRDQPQHF
>NA|TRBV27|NA|TRBJ1-1|16
TGTGCCAGCAGCCCGGGGGGGTTGTCTCAAGGCACTGAAGCTTTCTTT
CASSPGGLSQGTEAFF
>TRBD1|TRBV9|few|TRBJ1-5|15
TGTGCCAGCAGCCCAGGGACAGGGGAAAATCAGCCCCAGCATTTT
CASSPGTGENQPQHF
>NA|TRBV29-1|NA|TRBJ1-1|14
TGCAGCGTTGAAGATCTCTCTCCGGGACAACAAGCTTTCTTT
CSVEDLSPGQQAFF
>TRBD1|TRBV19|NA|TRBJ1-5|16
TGTGCCAGTAGCCTCGGACAGGGGGCGCAAAAACAGCCCCAGCATTTT
CASSLGQGAQKQPQHF
>TRBD1|TRBV5-1|NA|TRBJ1-3|16
TGCGCCAGCAGCTTGGCCGAAGGGGGCTCGGGAAACACCATATATTTT
CASSLAEGGSGNTIYF
>NA|TRBV6-5|NA|TRBJ1-5|13
TGTGCCAGCAGCCTATTGGGGAATCAGCCCCAGCATTTT
CASSLLGNQPQHF
>TRBD1|TRBV11-2|NA|TRBJ1-1|13
TGTGCCAGCAGCCCTAGGGGGCGGGTTGAAGCTTTCTTT
CASSPRGRVEAFF
>TRBD1|TRBV27|NA|TRBJ2-1|15
TGTGCCAGCAGTATGACAGGGGAGGTCTACAATGAGCAGTTCTTC
CASSMTGEVYNEQFF
>NA|TRBV3-1/TRBV3-2|NA|TRBJ1-1|16
TGTGCCAGCAGCCAAGAGGTCGCAGAGCCTAACACTGAAGCTTTCTTT
CASSQEVAEPNTEAFF
>TRBD2|TRBV27|NA|TRBJ2-2|17
TGTGCCAGCAGTTTATTTGGCCTAGCGGAGAACACCGGGGAGCTGTTTTTT
CASSLFGLAENTGELFF
>NA|TRBV24-1|NA|TRBJ1-2|14
TGTGCCATCCTCTTACTAGAGACTAACTATGGCTACACCTTC
CAILLLETNYGYTF
>NA|TRBV15|NA|TRBJ1-2|13
TGTGCCACCAGCACCAGGGAGAACTATGGCTACACCTTC
CATSTRENYGYTF
>NA|TRBV27|NA|TRBJ1-5|12
TGTGCCAGCAGTGCCAACAATCAGCCCCAGCATTTT
CASSANNQPQHF
>NA|TRBV30|NA|TRBJ2-5|12
TGTGCCTGGAGTGAGGAGCGGGAGACCCAGTACTTC
CAWSEERETQYF
>NA|TRBV5-1|NA|TRBJ2-1|14
TGCGCCAGCAGCATCGACGGTACCTACAATGAGCAGTTCTTC
CASSIDGTYNEQFF
>NA|TRBV5-4|NA|TRBJ1-2|13
TGTGCCAGCAGCTTCAATGAAATCTATGGCTACACCTTC
CASSFNEIYGYTF
>NA|TRBV28|NA|TRBJ1-1|14
TGTGCCAGCGAACTCAGGGCCCCGAACACTGAAGCTTTCTTT
CASELRAPNTEAFF
>NA|TRBV6-5|NA|TRBJ1-1|13
TGTGCCAGTAGACAGGCCCTGAACACTGAAGCTTTCTTT
CASRQALNTEAFF
>NA|TRBV7-7|NA|TRBJ2-7|14
TGTGCCAGCAGCTTAGACGGGCCCAGAGGCGAGCAGTACTTC
CASSLDGPRGEQYF
>NA|TRBV29-1|NA|TRBJ2-1|12
TGCAGCGTTGGCGGGCCAGGCGATGAGCAGTTCTTC
CSVGGPGDEQFF
>TRBD2|TRBV7-2|NA|TRBJ2-5|15
TGTGCCAGCAGCTTAGTAGCGGGGGGCCGGGAGACCCAGTACTTC
CASSLVAGGRETQYF
>TRBD2|TRBV5-1|NA|TRBJ2-2|15
TGCGCCAGCAGCTTGGAGGCTAGCGGAACCGGGGAGCTGTTTTTT
CASSLEASGTGELFF
>NA|TRBV27|NA|TRBJ2-1|15
TGTGCCAGCAGTTCCACCCGCGACTCCTACAATGAGCAGTTCTTC
CASSSTRDSYNEQFF
>TRBD1|TRBV2|NA|TRBJ2-7|14
TGTGCCAACCGGGAACAGGGGGGTATGAACGAGCAGTACTTC
CANREQGGMNEQYF
>NA|TRBV7-9|NA|TRBJ2-1|12
TGTGCCAGCACCGGGTCAGGGGATGAGCAGTTCTTC
CASTGSGDEQFF
>TRBD2|TRBV30|NA|TRBJ2-3|13
TGTGCCTGGAATAGCGGGATTACAGATACGCAGTATTTT
CAWNSGITDTQYF
>NA|TRBV2|NA|TRBJ2-2|15
TGTGCCAGCAGTCAGGACGGGAGTGACGCCGGGGAGCTGTTTTTT
CASSQDGSDAGELFF
>NA|TRBV7-8|NA|TRBJ2-7|12
TGTGCCAGCAGCCGTAGGCTCTACGAGCAGTACTTC
CASSRRLYEQYF
>TRBD1|TRBV7-8|few|TRBJ2-7|15
TGTGCCAGCAGCTTAACTCCGGGACAGGGTGAAGCGCAGTACTTC
CASSLTPGQGEAQYF
>TRBD1|TRBV6-4|NA|TRBJ1-1|15
TGTGCCAGCAGAAGGACCGGGACAGATAACACTGAAGCTTTCTTT
CASRRTGTDNTEAFF
>NA|TRBV30|NA|TRBJ1-4|16
TGTGCCTGGAGTTCCCGGTTATTCAAAACTAATGAAAAACTGTTTTTT
CAWSSRLFKTNEKLFF
>NA|TRBV5-8|NA|TRBJ1-5|15
TGTGCCAGCAGCGGGCAGGTGGGCCTCAATCAGCCCCAGCATTTT
CASSGQVGLNQPQHF
>NA|TRBV6-1|few|TRBJ2-1|15
TGTGCCAGCAGTGAAACTGGAGGTACCTACAATGAGCAGTTCTTC
CASSETGGTYNEQFF